The 2 T cell receptor beta chains reported below all come from one sample, sequenced in a study of spatial heterogeneity in lung cancer. Time point indicated: sample taken at primary tumor resection. Using its own MiXCR run on the 5' RACE reads, TCRdb lists one record per CDR3 protein. The table records 11,000 or so distinct CDR3 sequences, around 3.4% of them present only once. Sequencing was performed on PBMCs, taken at surgery. The source of these receptors is a female donor with early-stage non-small cell lung cancer.

This clonotype was seen at least ten times. The V gene is TRBV7-3, the J gene TRBJ2-1, with a weak D call TRBD1 (5 bases). Deletions cut 8 bases from V and 7 bases from J, with 15 bases between. CDR1 is SGHTA, CDR2 FQGTGA, per germline. The CDR3 covers 13 residues. The CDR3 DNA reads as TGTGCCAGCGGGGCTGGGCCTGGGAATGAGCAGTTCTTC. Translating it yields CASGAGPGNEQFF.

This chain uses TRBV6-5 with TRBJ2-3; no clear D gene. The CDR3 consists of 16 residues. Germline lookup yields CDR1 MNHEY and CDR2 SVGAGI. V was clipped by 2 bases and J by 1 base, with 13 bases between them. The CDR3 DNA reads as TGTGCCAGCAGTTACGGTACTGCAGGCGGCACAGATACGCAGTATTTT. Translation: CASSYGTAGGTDTQYF.